The T cell receptor (beta chain) described here comes from a study of OX40 agonist ivuxolimab in advanced cancers. Findings of the study overall: Expanded clones belonging to CD8+ T cells outnumbered, on average, those of CD4+. Part of the nonresponder group also had normalized T-cell clonal expansion that was low. Expanded peripheral T cells had an undetermined antigen specificity.

Only in-frame clones appear in the TCRdb table, and some are missing; sequencing was by immunoSEQ multiplex PCR. The sample records around 70,000 clones, about 85% being singletons. This clone was counted a few times. The antigen remains undetermined. Blood draws occurred at baseline, cycle 4 day 1, and cycle 7 day 1. V dropped 6 bases and J dropped 7; count of bases not matched to a gene: 7. The CDR3 extends over 14 amino acids. Germline CDR1 is SNHLY and CDR2 is FYNNEI. This receptor was taken from an adult with an advanced solid tumor such as melanoma, head and neck, liver or kidney cancer. This chain joins TRBV2 and TRBJ1-4; TRBD1 aligns across 8 bases. Sequencing used CD4+ or CD8+ T cells sorted from blood, obtained in a trial of the OX40 agonist ivuxolimab. DNA of the CDR3: TGTGCCAGCAGCCACGGACAGGGTGCTGAAAAACTGTTTTTT. Translating it yields CASSHGQGAEKLFF.